Listed below are T cell receptor beta chains from one sample, sequenced in a study of blood T cell repertoires in COVID-19. Sequenced by immunoSEQ multiplex PCR; TCRdb stores in-frame clones only, minus some. The sample has hundreds of thousands of clones; just over 85% are singletons. The sequenced sample was peripheral blood. All receptors come from a woman aged 25 to 45 with active or convalescent COVID-19. Each CDR3 is given with its conserved first and last residue. D genes are given only for firm matches. Not every row has a clone size; where given, it reads once, few, many or a size class.

len	abundance	d_gene	v_gene	j_gene	CDR3nt	CDR3aa
17	-	TRBD2	TRBV13	TRBJ2-3	TGTGCCAGCAGCCTACCCGCATGGCCTAGCGGACCAGATACGCAGTATTTT	CASSLPAWPSGPDTQYF
16	-	TRBD1	TRBV18	TRBJ1-2	TGTGCCAGCTCACCACGGGACAGGGTGGAAGGAGATGGCTACACCTTC	CASSPRDRVEGDGYTF
13	-	TRBD2	TRBV30	TRBJ2-7	TGTGCCGGATCGGACAGTCTCTTACGGGGGGGGTACTTC	CAGSDSLLRGGYF
13	-	-	TRBV6-5	TRBJ1-2	TGTGCCAGCAGCTCCGTAGTGGACTATGGCTACACCTTC	CASSSVVDYGYTF
13	-	-	TRBV19	TRBJ2-3	TGTGCCAGTAGTCGCAGGGCCGCAGATACGCAGTATTTT	CASSRRAADTQYF
14	-	-	TRBV7-8	TRBJ2-7	TGTGCCAGCAGCTTAGCTAGTACAGACTACGAGCAGTACTTC	CASSLASTDYEQYF
15	-	TRBD2	TRBV7-6	TRBJ2-1	TGTGCCAGCAGCTTAGGGGATAGCGGGGGGAGTGAGCAGTTCTTC	CASSLGDSGGSEQFF
18	-	-	TRBV3-1/TRBV3-2	TRBJ1-1	TGTGCCAGCAGCCAAGCCTATACAGGGAGTGGCCTGAACACTGAAGCTTTCTTT	CASSQAYTGSGLNTEAFF
14	few	TRBD1	TRBV27	TRBJ1-2	TGTGCCAGCAGTCACAGGGGGCCTGACTATGGCTACACCTTC	CASSHRGPDYGYTF
15	-	TRBD1	TRBV7-9	TRBJ1-1	TGTGCCAGCAGCTTAGCCGGACAGGATCTCACTGAAGCTTTCTTT	CASSLAGQDLTEAFF
14	-	-	TRBV19	TRBJ1-1	TGTGCCAGTAGTATCGCCGGGGGACCCACTGAAGCTTTCTTT	CASSIAGGPTEAFF
14	-	TRBD1	TRBV19	TRBJ1-4	TGTGCCAGTAGGGGACAGGGGGCGAGTGAAAAACTGTTTTTT	CASRGQGASEKLFF
16	-	TRBD2	TRBV6-1	TRBJ2-1	TGTGCCAGCAGTGTACTAGCGGGAGGGCAGAACAATGAGCAGTTCTTC	CASSVLAGGQNNEQFF
16	once	TRBD1	TRBV4-1	TRBJ1-3	TGCGCCAGCTCCTCACCCGGACAGGAAGGGGGAAACACCATATATTTT	CASSSPGQEGGNTIYF
15	-	TRBD1	TRBV18	TRBJ1-2	TGTGCCAGCTCAGAGGGACAGCCAGTTAACTATGGCTACACCTTC	CASSEGQPVNYGYTF
13	-	-	TRBV6-5	TRBJ1-2	TGTGCCAGCAGCCTTACGGGGAACTATGGCTACACCTTC	CASSLTGNYGYTF
16	-	TRBD1	TRBV25-1	TRBJ2-2	TGTGCCAGCAGTGAATTCCTGGGACAGGGATCCGGGGAGCTGTTTTTT	CASSEFLGQGSGELFF
16	-	TRBD1	TRBV4-2	TRBJ1-1	TGTGCCAGCAGCCAAGATACGGGACAGGGGCAAACTGAAGCTTTCTTT	CASSQDTGQGQTEAFF
15	once	-	TRBV4-1	TRBJ2-7	TGCGCCAGCAGCCACCCCCCCGCGGGCACCTACGAGCAGTACTTC	CASSHPPAGTYEQYF
13	-	-	TRBV19	TRBJ2-5	TGTGCCAGTAGTATCCGACGAGGAGAGACCCAGTACTTC	CASSIRRGETQYF
14	-	TRBD1	TRBV13	TRBJ1-4	TGTGCCAGCAGAGAGGGGGCGTTTTCGTCAAAACTGTTTTTT	CASREGAFSSKLFF
14	-	-	TRBV19	TRBJ2-7	TGTGCCAGTAGCCTTAGCGGAGGGGTCTACGAGCAGTACTTC	CASSLSGGVYEQYF
14	-	TRBD2	TRBV28	TRBJ2-3	TGTGCCACCGGGAGCGGGATGAGCACAGATACGCAGTATTTT	CATGSGMSTDTQYF
14	few	-	TRBV6-6	TRBJ1-1	TGTGCCAGCAGTGAGACAGTCGGTGTCACTGAAGCTTTCTTT	CASSETVGVTEAFF
13	-	-	TRBV4-1	TRBJ1-6	TGCGCCAGCAGGGGCCATGATAATTCACCCCTCCACTTT	CASRGHDNSPLHF
14	-	TRBD2	TRBV2	TRBJ2-5	TGTGCCAGCAGCCTAGCGGGAGGTGGAGAGACCCAGTACTTC	CASSLAGGGETQYF
14	-	-	TRBV25-1	TRBJ2-7	TGTGCCAGCAGTGAATGGGGCACTACCTACGAGCAGTACTTC	CASSEWGTTYEQYF
13	few	-	TRBV19	TRBJ1-3	TGTGCCAGTATGGCTGGCTCTGGAAACACCATATATTTT	CASMAGSGNTIYF
16	-	-	TRBV30	TRBJ2-7	TGTGCCTGGAGTGTGTTTAAGGGGGAGGGACCCTACGAGCAGTACTTC	CAWSVFKGEGPYEQYF
14	-	TRBD1	TRBV29-1	TRBJ1-2	TGCAGCGTTGAGGGGACAGGGTCGGACTATGGCTACACCTTC	CSVEGTGSDYGYTF
13	-	-	TRBV6-5	TRBJ2-7	TGTGCCAGCATCGGGGATCTCTCCTACGAGCAGTACTTC	CASIGDLSYEQYF
15	-	-	TRBV15	TRBJ2-1	TGTGCCACCAGCCACCCAGGGGCGGATTGGGATGAGCAGTTCTTC	CATSHPGADWDEQFF
15	-	-	TRBV6-5	TRBJ1-4	TGTGCCAGCACCGCGGACAGTTCAACTAATGAAAAACTGTTTTTT	CASTADSSTNEKLFF
15	-	-	TRBV19	TRBJ2-7	TGTGCCAGTAGTGACGGCGGGAAGGGCTCCTACGAGCAGTACTTC	CASSDGGKGSYEQYF
15	-	TRBD1	TRBV3-1/TRBV3-2	TRBJ2-5	TGTGCCAGCAGCCAAGGAGGACAGGGCCAAGAGACCCAGTACTTC	CASSQGGQGQETQYF
14	once	TRBD2	TRBV10-3	TRBJ2-1	TGTGCCATCCTCCGTAGCGGGAGCGGTGCTGAGCAGTTCTTC	CAILRSGSGAEQFF
16	-	TRBD1	TRBV29-1	TRBJ1-6	TGCAGCGTTGTTTTGGGGGACAGCTCCTATAATTCACCCCTCCACTTT	CSVVLGDSSYNSPLHF
13	-	-	TRBV29-1	TRBJ2-5	TGCAGCGCCAGGCCTAGCGCTCAAGAGACCCAGTACTTC	CSARPSAQETQYF
16	-	-	TRBV6-1	TRBJ1-2	TGTGCCAGCAGTGAACGCAGGGAATCCCCTAACTATGGCTACACCTTC	CASSERRESPNYGYTF
19	-	TRBD2	TRBV7-6	TRBJ2-6	TGTGCCAGCAGCTTAGCGAGGGGCGGGGGGCCCTCTGGGGCCAACGTCCTGACTTTC	CASSLARGGGPSGANVLTF
15	-	TRBD1	TRBV19	TRBJ2-1	TGTGCCAGTAGTACAGGACAGGGGGCTTCCCATGAGCAGTTCTTC	CASSTGQGASHEQFF
13	-	-	TRBV5-6	TRBJ1-2	TGTGCCAGCAGCTTGGTTCGGGACTATGGCTACACCTTC	CASSLVRDYGYTF